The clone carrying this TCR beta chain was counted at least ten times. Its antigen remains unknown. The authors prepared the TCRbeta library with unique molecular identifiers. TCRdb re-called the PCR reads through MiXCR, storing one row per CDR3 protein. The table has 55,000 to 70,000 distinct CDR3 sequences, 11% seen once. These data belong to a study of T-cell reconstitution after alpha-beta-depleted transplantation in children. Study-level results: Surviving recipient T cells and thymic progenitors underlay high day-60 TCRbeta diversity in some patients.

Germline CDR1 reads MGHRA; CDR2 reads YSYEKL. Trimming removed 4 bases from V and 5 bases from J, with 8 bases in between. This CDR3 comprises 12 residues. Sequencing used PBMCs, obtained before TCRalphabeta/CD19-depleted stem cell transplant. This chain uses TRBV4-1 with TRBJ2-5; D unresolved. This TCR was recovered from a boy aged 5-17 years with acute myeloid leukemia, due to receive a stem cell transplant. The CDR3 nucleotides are TGCGCCAGCAGCCGACCCAGGGAGACCCAGTACTTC. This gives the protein CASSRPRETQYF.